These T cell receptor beta chains were read from a single sample in a study of T cells in Graves' hyperthyroidism and ophthalmopathy. TCRdb independently ran MiXCR on the multiplex PCR reads; one entry per CDR3 protein. The sample has a few hundred thousand distinct CDR3 sequences, 46% seen once. Sequencing used peripheral blood or thyroid tissue (not recorded which). Receptor source: an adult woman with Graves' disease, either hyperthyroidism or ophthalmopathy (not recorded which). Both conserved end residues are part of each CDR3. A D gene is named only where the DNA matches it firmly. Clone size is shown for a subset of rows, as once, few, many or a class of expanded clone.

j_call d_call clone_size v_call cdr3_aa cdr3_nt
TRBJ1-3 - - TRBV7-2 CASSLGLNTIYF TGTGCCAGCAGCTTAGGGTTGAACACCATATATTTT
TRBJ1-2 - - TRBV2 CASRGEANYGYTF TGTGCCAGCAGAGGAGAGGCTAACTATGGCTACACCTTC
TRBJ1-5 TRBD1 - TRBV28 CASSRPGGGFNQPQHF TGTGCCAGCAGTCGCCCAGGGGGCGGGTTTAATCAGCCCCAGCATTTT
TRBJ1-5 TRBD1 - TRBV12-3/TRBV12-4 CASSLPRQGGQPQHF TGTGCCAGCAGCCTCCCGAGACAGGGAGGTCAGCCCCAGCATTTT
TRBJ2-5 - - TRBV20-1 CSARVGGKDQYF TGCAGTGCTAGAGTGGGGGGCAAGGACCAGTACTTC
TRBJ2-5 TRBD2 many TRBV20-1 CSAAGLAGGPGRQETQYF TGCAGTGCTGCGGGACTAGCGGGAGGCCCAGGGCGGCAAGAGACCCAGTACTTC
TRBJ2-5 - few TRBV7-9 CASTRANEETQYF TGTGCCAGCACCCGGGCTAACGAAGAGACCCAGTACTTC
TRBJ1-2 TRBD1 - TRBV10-2 CASSVGGTGDGYTF TGTGCCAGCAGCGTAGGCGGGACAGGGGATGGCTACACCTTC
TRBJ2-2 TRBD1 - TRBV7-9 CASSFGRGITGELFF TGTGCCAGCAGCTTCGGCAGGGGGATAACCGGGGAGCTGTTTTTT
TRBJ1-2 - few TRBV28 CASSFWGSNYGYTF TGTGCCAGCAGTTTTTGGGGGTCTAACTATGGCTACACCTTC
TRBJ2-5 - - TRBV7-9 CASRRDNQETQYF TGTGCCAGCAGGAGGGACAACCAAGAGACCCAGTACTTC
TRBJ2-6 - - TRBV10-1 CASSQGEGSGANVLTF TGTGCCAGCAGCCAAGGTGAAGGCTCTGGGGCCAACGTCCTGACTTTC
TRBJ1-3 - - TRBV30 CAWENKGDRSGNTIYF TGTGCCTGGGAAAATAAAGGGGATCGCTCTGGAAACACCATATATTTT
TRBJ2-5 - - TRBV18 CASSPFRRVETQYF TGTGCCAGCTCACCATTCCGGAGAGTGGAGACCCAGTACTTC
TRBJ2-5 - - TRBV10-1 CASSESKGRETQYF TGCGCCAGCAGTGAGTCGAAAGGGCGGGAGACCCAGTACTTC
TRBJ1-1 - - TRBV28 CASSLQRQRAFF TGTGCCAGCAGCCTACAGAGGCAGAGAGCTTTCTTT
TRBJ2-7 TRBD2 many TRBV7-9 CASSHPGGTSGSYEQYF TGTGCCAGCAGCCACCCCGGCGGCACTAGCGGGTCCTACGAGCAGTACTTC
TRBJ1-1 - many TRBV29-1 CSASPGQGMNTEAFF TGCAGCGCCTCCCCCGGCCAGGGGATGAACACTGAAGCTTTCTTT
TRBJ1-1 TRBD1 - TRBV10-3 CAIRGTGRPEAFF TGTGCCATCAGAGGGACAGGCAGACCTGAAGCTTTCTTT
TRBJ2-5 TRBD2 few TRBV2 CASSEWAGGGETQYF TGTGCCAGCAGTGAATGGGCGGGAGGTGGGGAGACCCAGTACTTC
TRBJ1-2 - few TRBV2 CASRPNYGYTF TGTGCCAGCAGGCCAAACTATGGCTACACCTTC
TRBJ2-2 TRBD2 few TRBV12-3/TRBV12-4 CASSFAASGRAGNTGELFF TGTGCCAGCAGTTTCGCGGCTAGCGGGAGGGCCGGGAACACCGGGGAGCTGTTTTTT
TRBJ1-1 - - TRBV7-6 CASSLGEASKAFF TGTGCCAGCAGCTTAGGTGAGGCGTCGAAAGCTTTCTTT
TRBJ2-2 - many TRBV5-1 CASSLAIGELFF TGCGCCAGCAGCTTGGCCATCGGGGAGCTGTTTTTT
TRBJ1-1 - - TRBV5-1 CASSLGRGAFF TGCGCCAGCAGTTTGGGACGGGGGGCTTTCTTT